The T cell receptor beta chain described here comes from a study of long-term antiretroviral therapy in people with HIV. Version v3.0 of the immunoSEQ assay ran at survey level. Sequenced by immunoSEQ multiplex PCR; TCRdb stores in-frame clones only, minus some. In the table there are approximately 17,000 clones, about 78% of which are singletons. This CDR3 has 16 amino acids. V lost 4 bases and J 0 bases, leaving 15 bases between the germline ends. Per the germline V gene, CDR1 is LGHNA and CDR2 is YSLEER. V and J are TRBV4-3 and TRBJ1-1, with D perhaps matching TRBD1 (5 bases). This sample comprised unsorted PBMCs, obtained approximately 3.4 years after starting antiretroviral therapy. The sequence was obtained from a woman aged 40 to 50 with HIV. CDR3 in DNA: TGCGCCAGCAGCCCTCGTGGTGGGGGGTTGAACACTGAAGCTTTCTTT. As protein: CASSPRGGGLNTEAFF.